The T cell receptor (beta chain) under discussion was sequenced for a study of CD8+ T cells in alopecia areata. Study-wide background: Those patients who were treated received oral tofacitinib, which was given at 5 to 10 mg twice daily for moderate-to-severe alopecia areata. Treatment ran 6 to 18 months, with 6 months of follow-up afterward.

Looked up from germline, CDR1 is SGHRS and CDR2 is YFSETQ. Trimming removed 4 bases from V and 10 bases from J, with 12 bases in between. This CDR3 spans 12 amino acids. Isolated RNA was reverse transcribed into cDNA used as the sequencing template. Repertoires were generated with immunoSEQ multiplex PCR, while TCRdb's copy carries only in-frame clones and drops some. The sample holds 150,000 or so clones, about 51% seen once. Treatment specified: oral pan-JAK inhibitor, 5-10 mg twice daily. This clone was counted only a few times. What it recognizes is unknown. General observations from the study: Many of the expanded lesional clones endured in scalp and blood while on tofacitinib.

The origin of this receptor is a human donor with alopecia areata. The V call is TRBV5-1, the J call TRBJ2-1; D unclear. Sequenced here: CD8+ T cells sorted from blood, sampled at week 4, from a patient treated with tofacitinib. The CDR3 loop is CASSRLGNEQFF. CDR3 in DNA: TGCGCCAGCAGCAGATTAGGGAACGAGCAGTTCTTC.